What follows are 25 T cell receptor beta chains derived from one specimen sequenced in a study of blood T cell repertoires in COVID-19. TCRdb's table, derived via immunoSEQ multiplex PCR, lists solely in-frame clones and lacks some. The sample has about 100,000 clones, roughly 85% seen once; the top ten hold approximately 2.5%. Sequenced: PBMCs or T cells enriched from blood (not recorded which). These receptors all come from a woman in her forties or fifties who had recovered from COVID-19.

V gene TRBV27 combines with J gene TRBJ1-5, with D unclear. This CDR3 spans 15 amino acids. CDR1 and CDR2 from the germline V gene are MNHEY and SMNVEV (reference sequence). V lost 6 bases to trimming and J lost 3 bases, with 15 bases between them. The CDR3 DNA reads TGTGCCAGCAGGCTAAATCGGGGAATCAATCAGCCCCAGCATTTT. Amino acids: CASRLNRGINQPQHF.

The chain has TRBV7-3 and TRBJ2-1; TRBD1 matches at 9 bases. Germline CDR1 is SGHTA and CDR2 is FQGTGA. The CDR3 has 15 residues. The V segment lost 5 bases and the J segment 3 bases; nucleotides outside the gene matches: 5. CDR3 loop: CASSLGQGDYNEQFF. The CDR3 DNA sequence: TGTGCCAGCAGCCTGGGACAGGGTGACTACAATGAGCAGTTCTTC.

The J gene is TRBJ2-1, the V gene TRBV10-2, with 7 bases fitting TRBD2. The CDR3 runs to 16 residues. Germline trimming cut 3 bases from V and 2 bases from J; bases unmatched to any gene: 7. Germline values: CDR1 WSHSY, CDR2 SAAADI. CDR3 protein: CASSDVAGPAYNEQFF. The CDR3 nucleotides are TGCGCCAGCAGTGATGTAGCGGGCCCAGCCTACAATGAGCAGTTCTTC.

The CDR3 protein is CASSGGTGSLYEQYF. The CDR3 nucleotides are TGTGCCAGCAGCGGCGGGACAGGGTCCCTCTACGAGCAGTACTTC. This chain connects TRBV9 to TRBJ2-7; 9 nucleotides line up with TRBD1. V gave up 3 bases and J gave up 3 bases; unmatched junction bases: 7. The CDR3 is 15 residues long. Germline CDR1 and CDR2: SGDLS and YYNGEE. Full variable domain (remainder filled in from reference TRBV9 and TRBJ2-7): DSGVTQTPKHLITATGQRVTLRCSPRSGDLSVYWYQQSLDQGLQFLIQYYNGEERAKGNILERFSAQQFPDLHSELNLSSLELGDSALYFCASSGGTGSLYEQYFGPGTRLTVT.

V gene TRBV5-1 combines with J gene TRBJ1-2, with D possibly being TRBD1 (6 bases). There are 14 residues in the CDR3. Trimming shortened V by 0 bases and J by 3 bases, and 9 bases separated the two germline ends. Per the germline V gene, CDR1 is SGHRS and CDR2 is YFSETQ. CDR3 sequence: CASSLVPGDYGYTF. The CDR3 region has the DNA TGCGCCAGCAGCTTGGTTCCAGGGGACTATGGCTACACCTTC.

As to this clone: The junction departs from germline at one end; a sequencing error may be responsible. The J gene is TRBJ2-1, the V gene TRBV7-6, with a tentative D call TRBD2 (5 bases). The CDR3 is made up of 18 amino acids. In germline, CDR1 is SGHVS, CDR2 FNYEAQ. The DNA for the CDR3 is TGTGCCAGCAGCGTAGCTTCTGAAGGGCCGACCCGGGGCAATGAGCAGTTCTTC. Translation: CASSVASEGPTRGNEQFF.

As DNA, the CDR3 is TGTGCCAGCTCATCTCCCGGGACAGGGAGCTCCTACGAGCAGTACTTC. Translated, it gives CASSSPGTGSSYEQYF. This chain links TRBV18 with TRBJ2-7; the match to TRBD1 covers 9 bases. J lost 0 bases, V lost 5 bases, and 8 bases had no gene match. Germline V gene sequence: CDR1 KGHSH, CDR2 LQKENI. The CDR3 totals 16 residues.

The chain couples TRBV5-6 to TRBJ1-1; D ambiguous. Looked up from germline, CDR1 is SGHDT and CDR2 is YYEEEE. V was clipped by 3 bases and J by 11 bases, with 14 bases between them. The CDR3 loop spans 12 amino acids. CDR3 protein: CASSSGGGWAFF. DNA of the CDR3: TGTGCCAGCAGCTCCGGCGGCGGGTGGGCTTTCTTT.

J is TRBJ1-2 and V is TRBV6-5, with a weak D call TRBD1 (5 bases). Germline loops: CDR1 MNHEY, CDR2 SVGAGI. The CDR3 has 14 residues. Trimming took 2 bases from V and 4 from J, leaving 11 bases between them. CDR3 sequence (DNA): TGTGCCAGCAGTTACCGGGGGACGAGCTATGGCTACACCTTC. Residues: CASSYRGTSYGYTF.

The chain is built from TRBV25-1 and TRBJ2-7, with TRBD1 matching over 7 bases. With 4 bases clipped from V and 3 bases from J, the junction kept 6 bases outside the gene matches. Germline-derived CDR1 and CDR2 are MGHDK and SYGVNS. CDR3 size: 14 residues. CDR3 in DNA: TGTGCCAGCAGTGGGACAGGAGGTCTCTACGAGCAGTACTTC. Residues: CASSGTGGLYEQYF.

The rearrangement links TRBV3-1 (or the pseudogene TRBV3-2) to TRBJ2-1; no firm D call. V gave up 0 bases and J gave up 2 bases, with 17 bases separating them. The CDR3 sequence is 18 residues long. CDR1 and CDR2 (germline): LGHDT, YNNKEL (reference sequence). Here the CDR3 reads CASSQDPPLRAPYNEQFF. In nucleotides, the CDR3 is TGTGCCAGCAGCCAAGACCCCCCCTTACGAGCCCCCTACAATGAGCAGTTCTTC.

This chain uses TRBV9 with TRBJ2-1; TRBD2 aligns across 8 bases. V was clipped by 4 bases and J by 3 bases; unmatched bases: 6. The CDR3 is 15 amino acids. Per the germline V gene, CDR1 is SGDLS and CDR2 is YYNGEE. CDR3 loop: CASSPRTSNYNEQFF. In DNA, the CDR3 is TGTGCCAGCAGCCCGAGGACTAGCAACTACAATGAGCAGTTCTTC. Full variable domain (remainder filled in from reference TRBV9 and TRBJ2-1): DSGVTQTPKHLITATGQRVTLRCSPRSGDLSVYWYQQSLDQGLQFLIQYYNGEERAKGNILERFSAQQFPDLHSELNLSSLELGDSALYFCASSPRTSNYNEQFFGPGTRLTVL.

This chain uses TRBV11-2 with TRBJ1-1; D is possibly TRBD1 (5 bases). The CDR3 consists of 14 residues. Germline V gene data show CDR1 as SGHAT and CDR2 as FQNNGV. The ends were cut back, 1 base at V and 5 bases at J, with 11 bases in the middle. The CDR3 nucleotides read TGTGCCAGCAGCTTAGCAGGGAAGTATACTGAAGCTTTCTTT. Encoded protein: CASSLAGKYTEAFF.

V is TRBV6-5 and J is TRBJ2-1; D remains unclear. There are 14 residues in the CDR3. Trimming removed 5 bases from V and 6 bases from J, with 14 bases in between. Germline V lookup: CDR1 MNHEY, CDR2 SVGAGI. CDR3 coding DNA: TGTGCCAGCAGTCCCCTCACCGAGTTCAATGAGCAGTTCTTC. Protein product: CASSPLTEFNEQFF.

The chain employs TRBV20-1 and TRBJ1-2, with D possibly matching TRBD1 (6 bases). Trimming stripped 6 bases from V and 6 bases from J, with 23 bases between. The CDR3 sequence is 15 residues long. Germline values: CDR1 DFQATT, CDR2 SNEGSKA (reference sequence). The chain's CDR3 is CSASLLEWGTNGYTF. The DNA of the CDR3 is TGCAGTGCGAGTCTTTTGGAATGGGGGACAAATGGCTACACCTTC.

The J gene is TRBJ1-1, the V gene TRBV28; 7 positions agree with TRBD1. Trimming took 5 bases from V and 1 from J; bases not matched to a gene: 7. Germline CDR1 reads MDHEN; CDR2 reads SYDVKM. The CDR3 runs 15 residues. As DNA, the CDR3 is TGTGCCAGCAGTCCCCCGACAGGGAAGAACACTGAAGCTTTCTTT. It yields the protein CASSPPTGKNTEAFF.

V and J are TRBV4-2 and TRBJ2-5; tentative D call: TRBD1 (6 bases). The germline V gene has CDR1 LGHNA and CDR2 YNFKEQ. Trimming cost V 0 bases and J 11 bases, with 16 bases left between them. There are 14 residues in the CDR3. CDR3: CASSQDYTGNTQYF. CDR3 DNA sequence: TGTGCCAGCAGCCAAGATTACACAGGGAATACTCAGTACTTC.

The rearrangement uses TRBV6-2 or TRBV6-3 and TRBJ1-2; D may be TRBD1 (6 bases). The CDR3 length is 11 residues. Germline V lookup: CDR1 MNHEY, CDR2 SVGEGT. Trimming removed 4 bases at V and 6 bases at J, with 6 bases between. The CDR3, as DNA: TGTGCCAGCAGTTCAGGGGATGGCTACACCTTC. This encodes CASSSGDGYTF.

This clone has just a few counts. V gene TRBV7-3 combines with J gene TRBJ1-6; 7 bases are shared with TRBD1. The trim removed 0 bases at V and 9 bases at J, leaving 2 bases unmatched. Germline V lookup: CDR1 SGHTA, CDR2 FQGTGA. This CDR3 is built from 14 residues. Here the CDR3 reads CASSLTGGSSPLHF. The CDR3 DNA follows: TGTGCCAGCAGCTTAACAGGGGGCAGTTCACCCCTCCACTTT.

This chain links TRBV6-5 with TRBJ2-7; tentative D call: TRBD1 (5 bases). The CDR3 totals 13 residues. Trimming removed 10 bases from V and 7 bases from J, with 20 bases in between. Germline lookup yields CDR1 MNHEY and CDR2 SVGAGI. The CDR3 spells CATRALGQGEQYF. The CDR3 region has the DNA TGTGCCACCCGGGCCCTAGGCCAGGGAGAGCAGTACTTC.

The chain is built from TRBV5-8 and TRBJ1-2; 7 bases line up with TRBD1. The V segment lost 2 bases and the J segment 4 bases; nucleotides outside the gene matches: 8. CDR1 is SGHTS, CDR2 YDEGEE, per germline. CDR3 length equals 15 residues. This CDR3 is CASSFGTENFYGYTF. The CDR3 DNA reads as TGTGCCAGCAGCTTCGGGACAGAAAATTTCTATGGCTACACCTTC.

V is TRBV6-1 and J is TRBJ1-1, with no clear D. Germline V gives CDR1 MNHNS, CDR2 SASEGT. With 2 bases removed from V and 6 bases from J, the gap between germline ends came to 13 bases. This CDR3 is built from 14 residues. This CDR3 reads CASSERVLRPEAFF. As DNA, the CDR3 is TGTGCCAGCAGTGAACGGGTCTTGAGGCCTGAAGCTTTCTTT.

The chain joins TRBV5-1 to TRBJ2-6; D remains unclear. The CDR3 contains 15 residues. Germline V gene lookup returns CDR1 SGHRS and CDR2 YFSETQ. With 0 bases removed from V and 0 bases from J, the gap between germline ends came to 4 bases. The chain's CDR3 is CASSLDSSGANVLTF. CDR3 DNA: TGCGCCAGCAGCTTGGATAGCTCTGGGGCCAACGTCCTGACTTTC.

The rearrangement uses TRBV3-1 (or the pseudogene TRBV3-2) and TRBJ2-3; D is possibly TRBD2 (6 bases). Germline V lookup: CDR1 LGHDT, CDR2 YNNKEL (reference sequence). V dropped 2 bases and J dropped 0 bases, with 18 bases sitting between them. The CDR3 sequence is 18 residues long. The CDR3, as DNA: TGTGCCAGCAGCCAAAAGATTCTCCGGACTACGAGCACAGATACGCAGTATTTT. It yields the protein CASSQKILRTTSTDTQYF.

This chain uses TRBV28 with TRBJ1-2; D perhaps matches TRBD1 (5 bases). V lost 4 bases to trimming and J lost 0 bases, with 18 bases between them. This CDR3 is 17 amino acids long. CDR1 MDHEN and CDR2 SYDVKM come from the germline V gene. The DNA for the CDR3 is TGTGCCAGCAGTTCCAGCTTATCGACAGTAGCTAACTATGGCTACACCTTC. Its translation: CASSSSLSTVANYGYTF.